Following are 32 T cell receptor beta chains from one sample sequenced in a study of blood T cell repertoires in COVID-19 (dated by TCRdb to the early 2020s). Library preparation employed the immunoSEQ multiplex PCR assay. Drawn from immuneACCESS, this table holds only the in-frame rearrangements with V and J called that TCRdb kept. Clones are partly lost; checked studies trace under half to an unresolved V gene and leave the rest unexplained. The sample table lists approximately 21,000 clones, 70% to 90% of them with a count of one. The ten largest clones take up more than 10% of the sample. Sequencing used peripheral blood. The receptors were sampled from a woman at least 80 years old with active or convalescent COVID-19.

The chain employs TRBV7-2 and TRBJ2-3, with D perhaps matching TRBD1 (5 bases). Looked up from germline, CDR1 is SGHTA and CDR2 is FQGNSA. Trimming took 5 bases from V and 4 from J, leaving 16 bases between them. This CDR3 is built from 15 residues. CDR3 region: CASSADRLTADTQYF. In nucleotides, the CDR3 is TGTGCCAGCAGCGCTGACAGACTTACCGCAGATACGCAGTATTTT.

This sequence joins TRBV20-1 and TRBJ2-1, with 7 bases lining up with TRBD2. From germline, CDR1 is DFQATT and CDR2 SNEGSKA (reference sequence). J gave up 4 bases and V 3 bases, and 6 bases lay outside the gene matches. The CDR3 spans 14 residues. As DNA, the CDR3 is TGCAGTGCTAGTGAGGCTAGCGGTTACAATGAGCAGTTCTTC. It is translated as CSASEASGYNEQFF.

The chain combines TRBV7-2 with TRBJ2-7; D uncertain. CDR3 length equals 13 residues. V was cut by 5 bases and J by 0 bases, with 8 bases left in between. The germline V gene has CDR1 SGHTA and CDR2 FQGNSA. The CDR3 protein is CASSGGFSYEQYF. The CDR3, as DNA: TGTGCCAGCAGCGGCGGCTTCTCCTACGAGCAGTACTTC.

The chain joins TRBV30 to TRBJ2-7; TRBD1 agrees at 7 bases. Germline V gene data show CDR1 as GTSNPN and CDR2 as SVGIG (reference sequence). V dropped 4 bases and J dropped 4; count of bases not matched to a gene: 16. The CDR3 loop spans 16 amino acids. The CDR3 DNA is TGTGCCTGGAAGGCGGAAGACAGGGATTGGATATACGAGCAGTACTTC. Its protein is CAWKAEDRDWIYEQYF. Looking up the rest from reference TRBV30 and TRBJ2-7 gives the full variable domain: SQTIHQWPATLVQPVGSPLSLECTVEGTSNPNLYWYRQAAGRGLQLLFYSVGIGQISSEVPQNLSASRPQDRQFILSSKKLLLSDSGFYLCAWKAEDRDWIYEQYFGPGTRLTVT.

The CDR3 coding sequence is TGTGCCAGTGGAACGGGACAGGGGAACACTGAAGCTTTCTTT. This encodes CASGTGQGNTEAFF. The chain is built from TRBV19 and TRBJ1-1, with TRBD1 matching over 9 bases. Germline lookup yields CDR1 LNHDA and CDR2 SQIVND (reference sequence). J lost 1 base, V lost 8 bases, and 5 bases had no gene match. This CDR3 has 14 residues. The full variable domain, completed using reference TRBV19 and TRBJ1-1, is DGGITQSPKYLFRKEGQNVTLSCEQNLNHDAMYWYRQDPGQGLRLIYYSQIVNDFQKGDIAEGYSVSREKKESFPLTVTSAQKNPTAFYLCASGTGQGNTEAFFGQGTRLTVV.

This sequence joins TRBV6-2 or TRBV6-3 and TRBJ2-1; 8 nucleotides line up with TRBD1. Germline CDR1 MNHEY, CDR2 SVGEGT. The CDR3 contains 19 residues. The V segment lost 0 bases and the J segment 2 bases; nucleotides outside the gene matches: 12. The CDR3 DNA sequence: TGTGCCAGCAGTTACTCGAGAGGGTGGCAGGGGGCTACCTACAATGAGCAGTTCTTC. Translated, it gives CASSYSRGWQGATYNEQFF.

The V gene is TRBV24-1, the J gene TRBJ2-3; 8 positions agree with TRBD1. CDR1 is KGHDR and CDR2 is SFDVKD in the germline V gene. Trimming at V came to 5 bases and at J to 7 bases, leaving 4 bases not matched to a gene. This CDR3 is built from 13 residues. The CDR3 loop is CATSVQGGNTQYF. In DNA, the CDR3 is TGTGCCACCAGTGTACAGGGGGGAAATACGCAGTATTTT.

This chain joins TRBV7-3 and TRBJ1-1; a possible D gene is TRBD1 (6 bases). The ends were cut back, 2 bases at V and 0 bases at J, with 13 bases in the middle. CDR1 and CDR2 (germline): SGHTA, FQGTGA. The CDR3 consists of 16 residues. CDR3 amino acids: CASSLGPGTLNTEAFF. CDR3 bases: TGTGCCAGCAGCTTAGGTCCCGGGACATTGAACACTGAAGCTTTCTTT.

V gene TRBV7-6 combines with J gene TRBJ2-5, with 13 bases matching TRBD2. Unmatched junction bases numbered 1, after V lost 4 bases and J lost 5 bases. Germline CDR1 SGHVS, CDR2 FNYEAQ. The CDR3 totals 14 residues. The CDR3 loop is CASSWTSGSETQYF. CDR3 nucleotides: TGTGCCAGCAGCTGGACTAGCGGGAGTGAGACCCAGTACTTC.

The chain has TRBV28 and TRBJ2-1; the D is unclear. The germline CDR1 and CDR2 sequences are MDHEN and SYDVKM. V lost 5 bases, J lost 13 bases, and 18 bases lay in between. This CDR3 comprises 13 residues. The CDR3 DNA is TGTGCCAGCAGTCCCGACCCTAGACGGGTACAGTTCTTC. Translating it yields CASSPDPRRVQFF.

This sequence joins TRBV21-1 and TRBJ2-2; the table's D gene call, TRBD1, was not cross checked with the DNA. TRBV21-1 is termed a pseudogene. The length of the CDR3 is 15 residues. The CDR3 nucleotides read TGTGCCAGCAGCGCCCGACAGGGCGACACCGGGGAGCTGTTTTTT. This codes for CASSARQGDTGELFF.

This clone was detected once. The V gene is TRBV28, the J gene TRBJ1-1, with TRBD1 as a possible D gene (5 bases). The germline V gene encodes CDR1 MDHEN and CDR2 SYDVKM. V was trimmed by 7 bases and J by 5 bases, leaving 17 bases between them. This CDR3 has 14 residues. The CDR3 DNA sequence: TGTGCCAGCACCTTCGGGGGGTCGTGGACTGAAGCTTTCTTT. Protein sequence: CASTFGGSWTEAFF.

This sequence joins TRBV6-1 and TRBJ1-5; no reliable D call. Looked up from germline, CDR1 is MNHNS and CDR2 is SASEGT. V was trimmed by 5 bases and J by 6 bases, leaving 17 bases between them. The CDR3 is 15 residues long. CDR3: CASSFPTQWSQPQHF. CDR3 DNA: TGTGCCAGCAGTTTCCCGACCCAATGGAGTCAGCCCCAGCATTTT.

This clone was detected a few times. J is TRBJ2-3 and V is TRBV15; 12 positions agree with TRBD2. This CDR3 comprises 15 residues. Germline loops: CDR1 LNHNV, CDR2 YYDKDF (reference sequence). J was trimmed by 5 bases and V by 6 bases; bases with no gene match: 6. CDR3 protein: CATRPWTSGIDTQYF. The CDR3 nucleotides are TGTGCCACCAGACCTTGGACTAGCGGGATAGATACGCAGTATTTT.

This clone was observed a few times. The chain employs TRBV7-2 and TRBJ2-7; 8 positions agree with TRBD2. Per germline, CDR1 SGHTA and CDR2 FQGNSA. The CDR3 length is 14 residues. Trimming cost V 4 bases and J 3 bases; bases outside gene matches: 5. The CDR3 nucleotides read TGTGCCAGCAGCTCCGGAACTAGCGGCTACGAGCAGTACTTC. Amino acid sequence: CASSSGTSGYEQYF. Looking up the rest from reference TRBV7-2 and TRBJ2-7 gives the full variable domain: GAGVSQSPSNKVTEKGKDVELRCDPISGHTALYWYRQSLGQGLEFLIYFQGNSAPDKSGLPSDRFSAERTGGSVSTLTIQRTQQEDSAVYLCASSSGTSGYEQYFGPGTRLTVT.

This chain uses TRBV19 with TRBJ1-1; D not certain. The CDR3 length is 13 residues. The germline V gene encodes CDR1 LNHDA and CDR2 SQIVND (reference sequence). The V gene lost 6 bases and the J gene lost 6 bases, with 14 bases spanning the gap. CDR3 in DNA: TGTGCCAGTAGCGTCAACAAAGTGTCTGAAGCTTTCTTT. Residues: CASSVNKVSEAFF.

This chain uses TRBV9 with TRBJ2-7; maybe TRBD2 (7 bases). Germline V CDR1 and CDR2: SGDLS, YYNGEE. Trimming pared 0 bases from V and 5 bases from J, leaving 21 bases between. The CDR3 is 17 amino acids. The CDR3 region is CASSVEAGHRPYDEQYF. CDR3 DNA: TGTGCCAGCAGCGTAGAAGCGGGACATAGACCCTATGACGAGCAGTACTTC.

In its sample, this clone was seen a few times. The V gene is TRBV28, the J gene TRBJ2-5; the D is unclear. Trimming removed 2 bases from V and 4 bases from J, with 8 bases in between. This CDR3 has 13 residues. Germline loops: CDR1 MDHEN, CDR2 SYDVKM. CDR3: CASSLEVTETQYF. CDR3 coding DNA: TGTGCCAGCAGTTTAGAGGTTACAGAGACCCAGTACTTC.

This clone was seen a single time. The V gene is TRBV5-6, the J gene TRBJ1-3; TRBD1 agrees at 9 bases. The CDR3 covers 18 residues. V gave up 0 bases and J gave up 3 bases; unmatched junction bases: 10. In germline, CDR1 is SGHDT, CDR2 YYEEEE. CDR3 amino acids: CASSLVVGTGTFGNTIYF. Here the CDR3 DNA reads TGTGCCAGCAGCTTGGTAGTTGGGACAGGGACTTTTGGAAACACCATATATTTT. The variable domain in full, with the rest retrieved from reference TRBV5-6 and TRBJ1-3, is DAGVTQSPTHLIKTRGQQVTLRCSPKSGHDTVSWYQQALGQGPQFIFQYYEEEERQRGNFPDRFSGHQFPNYSSELNVNALLLGDSALYLCASSLVVGTGTFGNTIYFGEGSWLTVV.

V is TRBV12-3 or TRBV12-4 and J is TRBJ1-2, with no clear D. V was trimmed by 2 bases and J by 6 bases, leaving 10 bases between them. The CDR3 spans 13 residues. The CDR3 region is CASSLYRGNGYTF. The CDR3 DNA follows: TGTGCCAGCAGTTTATATAGAGGAAATGGCTACACCTTC.

CDR3 amino acids: CASRGQGVGNGYTF. The CDR3 region has the DNA TGTGCCAGCAGGGGACAGGGGGTCGGGAATGGCTACACCTTC. This chain links TRBV27 with TRBJ1-2; 11 nucleotides match TRBD1. The V gene's germline CDR1 is MNHEY and CDR2 SMNVEV (reference sequence). V shed 6 bases and J 6 bases; nucleotides not matched to a gene: 6. This CDR3 region has 14 residues.

In its sample, this clone is medium-sized (0.01 to 0.1%). This chain links TRBV3-1 (or the pseudogene TRBV3-2) with TRBJ1-6; 7 bases map to TRBD1. The CDR3 runs to 14 residues. V lost 8 bases and J lost 10; bases outside the gene matches: 11. Germline CDR1 LGHDT, CDR2 YNNKEL (reference sequence). CDR3 in DNA: TGTGCCAGCCAAGGGGGGACAGTAAACTCACCCCTCCACTTT. Translated, it gives CASQGGTVNSPLHF.

This chain uses TRBV12-3 or TRBV12-4 with TRBJ2-3; no firm D call. The CDR3 is 11 residues long. V was cut by 6 bases and J by 7 bases, with 8 bases left in between. DNA for the CDR3: TGTGCCAGCAGCCTCTTTTATACGCAGTATTTT. Its protein product is CASSLFYTQYF.

The J gene is TRBJ1-1, the V gene TRBV6-1, with D possibly matching TRBD1 (5 bases). V lost 2 bases and J lost 4, with 14 bases in between. The germline gives CDR1 MNHNS, CDR2 SASEGT. The CDR3 has 15 amino acids. Written as DNA, the CDR3 is TGTGCCAGCAGTGAACGCCCCTCGGGGGGCACTGAAGCTTTCTTT. As protein: CASSERPSGGTEAFF.

V is TRBV11-3 and J is TRBJ2-1, with 7 bases identical to TRBD2. The CDR3 totals 14 residues. The germline V gene has CDR1 SGHNT and CDR2 YENEEA. Germline trimming cut 2 bases from V and 7 bases from J; bases unmatched to any gene: 5. The CDR3 loop is CASSLSPGGNEQFF. CDR3 DNA sequence: TGTGCCAGCAGCTTATCGCCCGGGGGGAATGAGCAGTTCTTC.

This sequence joins TRBV27 and TRBJ2-5, with a weak D call TRBD2 (6 bases). Trimming took 5 bases from V and 5 from J, leaving 21 bases between them. CDR3 length equals 16 residues. Germline CDR1 is MNHEY and CDR2 is SMNVEV (reference sequence). CDR3 bases: TGTGCCAGCAGTCCCCGGGACGGGGGTATATGGGAGACCCAGTACTTC. Translation gives CASSPRDGGIWETQYF.

The chain combines TRBV19 with TRBJ1-2; maybe TRBD1 (5 bases). The CDR3 has 13 residues. Germline V gene lookup returns CDR1 LNHDA and CDR2 SQIVND (reference sequence). V dropped 9 bases and J dropped 6 bases, with 17 bases sitting between them. The CDR3 DNA follows: TGTGCCAGCAAAAAAGGGGTTTCGCATGGCTACACCTTC. It is translated as CASKKGVSHGYTF.

This chain uses TRBV7-9 with TRBJ2-7; 7 bases map to TRBD1. The CDR3 has 14 amino acids. The germline V gene has CDR1 SEHNR and CDR2 FQNEAQ (reference sequence). J was trimmed by 6 bases and V by 1 base; bases with no gene match: 6. The CDR3: CASSLGGQVGEQYF. CDR3 coding DNA: TGTGCCAGCAGCTTAGGCGGACAGGTGGGCGAGCAGTACTTC. Variable domain in full (rest from reference TRBV7-9 and TRBJ2-7): DTGVSQNPRHKITKRGQNVTFRCDPISEHNRLYWYRQTLGQGPEFLTYFQNEAQLEKSRLLSDRFSAERPKGSFSTLEIQRTEQGDSAMYLCASSLGGQVGEQYFGPGTRLTVT.

This clone has only one observation. V gene TRBV27 combines with J gene TRBJ2-6; D gene unclear. The germline gives CDR1 MNHEY, CDR2 SMNVEV (reference sequence). Trimming removed 6 bases at V and 1 base at J, with 4 bases between. The CDR3 is 13 residues long. The CDR3 coding sequence is TGTGCCAGCAGGTATTCTGGGGCCAACGTCCTGACTTTC. Translated: CASRYSGANVLTF.

This sequence joins TRBV4-3 and TRBJ2-1, with D possibly matching TRBD1 (7 bases). The CDR3 is 13 amino acids. From germline, CDR1 is LGHNA and CDR2 YSLEER. V gave up 5 bases and J gave up 6 bases, with 11 bases separating them. The CDR3 protein is CASSRGRGNEQFF. CDR3 in DNA: TGCGCCAGCAGCAGGGGGCGGGGCAATGAGCAGTTCTTC.

The chain is built from TRBV19 and TRBJ1-1; 7 nucleotides match TRBD1. The V gene end was trimmed by 5 bases and the J gene end by 1 base; junction bases not matched to a gene: 4. This CDR3 has 14 amino acids. Germline CDR1 is LNHDA and CDR2 is SQIVND (reference sequence). CDR3 in DNA: TGTGCCAGTAGTTCAGACAGGGCGAACACTGAAGCTTTCTTT. Encoded protein: CASSSDRANTEAFF.

The chain is built from TRBV18 and TRBJ2-7, with no clear D. Trimming pared 2 bases from V and 2 bases from J, leaving 10 bases between. CDR3 length: 14 amino acids. From germline, CDR1 is KGHSH and CDR2 LQKENI. CDR3 sequence (DNA): TGTGCCAGCTCACCAGGGCACCCAACCTACGAGCAGTACTTC. Translating it yields CASSPGHPTYEQYF.